This is a list of T cell receptor beta chains from one sample in a study of cytomegalovirus exposure and HLA in healthy donors. TCRdb's copy holds only in-frame clones and misses some; the assay was immunoSEQ multiplex PCR. Among tens of thousands of clones listed, just under 95% were seen once. Sequencing was done on a sample of PBMCs. All receptors derive from a man aged 18 to 29 in good health and CMV-seronegative. CDR3s include the opening cysteine and the closing phenylalanine or tryptophan. A D gene is named only where the DNA matches it firmly. Size is stated for part of the rows, as once, few or many counts, or as a class when the clone is expanded.

d_call j_call v_call clone_size cdr3_nt cdr3_aa
TRBD2 TRBJ2-5 TRBV7-2 - TGTGCCAGCAGCCTTATGGGACTAGAGGTAGAGACCCAGTACTTC CASSLMGLEVETQYF
- TRBJ1-1 TRBV6-6 once TGTGCCAGCAGTTTCCTACAGGCGGAAGCTTTCTTT CASSFLQAEAFF
TRBD1 TRBJ2-3 TRBV19 - TGTGCCAGTAGTATGGACAGGTCTAGCACAGATACGCAGTATTTT CASSMDRSSTDTQYF
- TRBJ2-7 TRBV6-5 - TGTGCCAGCAGTTACTCGTGGGGGGGCTCCGAGCAGTACTTC CASSYSWGGSEQYF
- TRBJ2-5 TRBV7-2 - TGTGCCAGCAGCTTAGGGCGGGCTAAGTACTTC CASSLGRAKYF
TRBD1 TRBJ1-2 TRBV28 once TGTGCCAGCTCGCGGACAGGAGGAAACTATGGCTACACCTTC CASSRTGGNYGYTF
- TRBJ2-2 TRBV9 - TGTGCCAGCAGCGTAGATTCGTACACCGGGGAGCTGTTTTTT CASSVDSYTGELFF
TRBD1 TRBJ1-1 TRBV9 - TGTGCCAGCAGCTCTAGCGCAGGGGGTGGTACTGAAGCTTTCTTT CASSSSAGGGTEAFF
- TRBJ2-2 TRBV29-1 - TGCAGCGTTGAAGATGGGCAGGGTACCCCCGGGGAGCTGTTTTTT CSVEDGQGTPGELFF
- TRBJ1-1 TRBV21-1 - TGTGCCAGCAGCAGACTAGGACAGGGGAGGGTGAACACTGAAGCTTTCTTT CASSRLGQGRVNTEAFF
- TRBJ2-7 TRBV12-5 - TGTGCTAGTGGTTTTCGGGGGAGTGATCGCTACGAGCAGTACTTC CASGFRGSDRYEQYF
- TRBJ2-5 TRBV9 - TGTGCCAGCAGCGCCCCATTGAGGGGAGGTAACCAAGAGACCCAGTACTTC CASSAPLRGGNQETQYF
- TRBJ1-4 TRBV18 - TGTGCCAGCTCACCACCGGACTCGGGTGGGGAAAAACTGTTTTTT CASSPPDSGGEKLFF
- TRBJ1-2 TRBV30 once TGTGCCTGGAGTCCAACAGGGCACTATGGCTACACCTTC CAWSPTGHYGYTF
TRBD2 TRBJ2-2 TRBV10-1 - TGCGCCAGCAGTGAGAAAGTTGGGGGGACTAGCGGGAGTCGCGGGGAGCTGTTTTTT CASSEKVGGTSGSRGELFF
- TRBJ1-2 TRBV6-1 - TGTGCCAGCTCACTTCTGAGGGGGGGGCAGTATGGCTACACCTTC CASSLLRGGQYGYTF
TRBD1 TRBJ1-4 TRBV11-3 - TGTGCCAGCAGCCTTTATGGCCTGGGACAGGGCCAAGGTGAAAAACTGTTTTTT CASSLYGLGQGQGEKLFF
TRBD2 TRBJ2-3 TRBV10-2 - TGCGCCAGCAGTGAGTCGCGCGGGAGCGGCGTTACGCAGTATTTT CASSESRGSGVTQYF
TRBD1 TRBJ1-6 TRBV7-2 - TGTGCCAGCAGAATTACAGGGGAGGCACCCCTCCACTTT CASRITGEAPLHF
- TRBJ2-2 TRBV5-6 - TGTGCCAGCAGCTTTTCAGGGAGGTGGTACACCGGGGAGCTGTTTTTT CASSFSGRWYTGELFF
TRBD2 TRBJ2-1 TRBV11-2 once TGTGCCAGCAGCCCTCCGGGACTAGCGGGATTGGGTGAGCAGTTCTTC CASSPPGLAGLGEQFF
TRBD1 TRBJ2-1 TRBV13 - TGTGCCAGCAGCGAACAGGGGAATGAGCAGTTCTTC CASSEQGNEQFF
TRBD1 TRBJ1-1 TRBV11-2 - TGTGCCAGCAGCCCTGGGGCCGGGACAGGAACTGAAGCTTTCTTT CASSPGAGTGTEAFF
- TRBJ1-1 TRBV7-2 - TGTGCCAGCAGCCAATTCACGGACAGAGAAAATGAAGCTTTCTTT CASSQFTDRENEAFF
- TRBJ2-3 TRBV18 - TGTGCCAGCTCATCAGAGACTAATCCTCCTGCAGATACGCAGTATTTT CASSSETNPPADTQYF
- TRBJ1-5 TRBV30 - TGTGCCTGGAGTGTACAGGCAGGGTCAAATCAGCCCCAGCATTTT CAWSVQAGSNQPQHF
TRBD1 TRBJ2-7 TRBV2 - TGTGCCAGTGACAGGGGGCTAATCTACGAGCAGTACTTC CASDRGLIYEQYF
- TRBJ2-1 TRBV20-1 - TGCAGTGCTAGAACCACTTACGGGCAGTTCTTC CSARTTYGQFF
TRBD1 TRBJ1-2 TRBV7-9 - TGTGCCAGCAGCTTAGGGACAGGCGCTACCTATGGCTACACCTTC CASSLGTGATYGYTF
- TRBJ2-2 TRBV25-1 - TGTGCCAGCAGTGAACTAAGATCTACCGGGGAGCTGTTTTTT CASSELRSTGELFF
- TRBJ2-1 TRBV4-3 - TGCGCCAGCAGCCAAGATACTAGTTATTCCTACAATGAGCAGTTCTTC CASSQDTSYSYNEQFF
- TRBJ1-4 TRBV28 - TGTGCCAGCAGTTCGCCGACAGGCATAGGAGAAAAACTGTTTTTT CASSSPTGIGEKLFF